Presented here are 5 T cell receptor beta chains from one specimen sequenced in a study of shared clonotypes between healthy human individuals. The data were produced by immunoSEQ multiplex PCR, yet TCRdb's version contains in-frame clones alone and is incomplete. The data contain about 470,000 clones, 79% of them singletons. The specimen sequenced was PBMCs. Every receptor here comes from a woman aged 35 to 49 in good health. Some clones in this sample may be carry-over from other donors' samples.

The chain has TRBV7-2 and TRBJ2-1, with 8 nucleotides matching TRBD1. CDR3 size: 13 residues. CDR1 SGHTA and CDR2 FQGNSA come from the germline V gene. V shed 4 bases, J shed 8 bases, and the junction held 4 bases outside the gene matches. The CDR3, as DNA: TGTGCCAGCAGCTCGGACAGGGAGGATGAGCAGTTCTTC. Its protein product is CASSSDREDEQFF.

The chain couples TRBV30 to TRBJ2-7; 7 bases fit TRBD2. Looked up from germline, CDR1 is GTSNPN and CDR2 is SVGIG (reference sequence). The CDR3 length is 11 residues. The V gene end was trimmed by 3 bases and the J gene end by 5 bases; junction bases not matched to a gene: 1. The CDR3 region has the DNA TGTGCCTGGAGCCTAGCGGACGAGCAGTACTTC. This encodes CAWSLADEQYF. Full variable domain (outside the CDR3, taken from reference TRBV30 and TRBJ2-7): SQTIHQWPATLVQPVGSPLSLECTVEGTSNPNLYWYRQAAGRGLQLLFYSVGIGQISSEVPQNLSASRPQDRQFILSSKKLLLSDSGFYLCAWSLADEQYFGPGTRLTVT.

The chain combines TRBV7-6 with TRBJ2-5; tentative D call: TRBD2 (5 bases). Germline loops: CDR1 SGHVS, CDR2 FNYEAQ. Trimming pared 0 bases from V and 5 bases from J, leaving 19 bases between. The CDR3 runs to 17 residues. In nucleotides, the CDR3 is TGTGCCAGCAGCTTAGCGCGGGCTCACAGTTATCTTGAGACCCAGTACTTC. It specifies CASSLARAHSYLETQYF. The entire variable domain, with the rest obtained from reference TRBV7-6 and TRBJ2-5, is as follows: GAGVSQSPRYKVTKRGQDVALRCDPISGHVSLYWYRQALGQGPEFLTYFNYEAQQDKSGLPNDRFSAERPEGSISTLTIQRTEQRDSAMYRCASSLARAHSYLETQYFGPGTRLLVL.

In regard to this clone: Other DNA sequences in this specimen translate into the identical CDR3. This chain joins TRBV7-8 and TRBJ2-1, with 8 bases fitting TRBD2. The trim removed 0 bases at V and 0 bases at J, leaving 1 base unmatched. Germline lookup yields CDR1 SGHVS and CDR2 FQNEAQ. The CDR3 has 16 residues. The CDR3, as DNA: TGTGCCAGCAGCTTAGCCGGGACTAGCTCCTACAATGAGCAGTTCTTC. Protein sequence: CASSLAGTSSYNEQFF.

The table lists this clone with a count of one. The rearrangement links TRBV4-2 to TRBJ2-7; 9 bases are shared with TRBD2. J lost 7 bases, V lost 0 bases, and 10 bases had no gene match. The CDR3 has 16 residues. The germline gives CDR1 LGHNA, CDR2 YNFKEQ. The CDR3 sequence is CASSQDTASGVDEQYF. The DNA of the CDR3 is TGTGCCAGCAGCCAAGATACAGCTAGCGGGGTGGATGAGCAGTACTTC.